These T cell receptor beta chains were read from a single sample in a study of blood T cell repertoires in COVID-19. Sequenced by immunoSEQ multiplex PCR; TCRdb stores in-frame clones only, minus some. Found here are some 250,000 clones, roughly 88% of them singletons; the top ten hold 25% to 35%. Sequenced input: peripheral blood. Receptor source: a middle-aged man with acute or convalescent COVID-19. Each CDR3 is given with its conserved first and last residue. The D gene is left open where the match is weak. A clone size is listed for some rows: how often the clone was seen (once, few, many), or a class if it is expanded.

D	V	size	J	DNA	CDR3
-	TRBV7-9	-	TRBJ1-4	TGTGCCAGCAGCCCGTCCTCGGGGGGCGAGAAACTGTTTTTT	CASSPSSGGEKLFF
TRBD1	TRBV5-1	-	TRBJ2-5	TGCGCCAGCAGCTTAGGGCCGGACAGGGATGGAGAGACCCAGTACTTC	CASSLGPDRDGETQYF
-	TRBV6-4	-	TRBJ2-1	TGTGCCAGCTCGGAGGTTGGGGGGGGCTTTAATGAGCAGTTCTTC	CASSEVGGGFNEQFF
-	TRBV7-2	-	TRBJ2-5	TGTGCCAGCAGCTTTATTTCAGGGGTGGAGACCCAGTACTTC	CASSFISGVETQYF
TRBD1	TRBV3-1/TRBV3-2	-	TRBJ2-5	TGTGCCAGCACCTCGGGACAGGTAGGAGAGACCCAGTACTTC	CASTSGQVGETQYF
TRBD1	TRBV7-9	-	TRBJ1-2	TGTGCCAGCAGCCCGTCGGACAGGGCGGTCACCTTC	CASSPSDRAVTF
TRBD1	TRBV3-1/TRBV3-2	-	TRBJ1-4	TGTGCCAGCAGCCCACGCAGGGGGCGGACTAATGAAAAACTGTTTTTT	CASSPRRGRTNEKLFF
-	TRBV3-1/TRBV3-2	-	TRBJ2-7	TGTGCCAGCAGCCAAGTATCGATGATTAGCTTCTACGAGCAGTACTTC	CASSQVSMISFYEQYF
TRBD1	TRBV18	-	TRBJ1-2	TGTGCCAGCTCACGCGGGACAGGGTCCGGCTATGGCTACACCTTC	CASSRGTGSGYGYTF
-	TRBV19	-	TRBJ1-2	TGTGCCAGTAGTCTAACCAGGGGCTATGGCTACACCTTC	CASSLTRGYGYTF
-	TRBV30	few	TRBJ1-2	TGTGCCTGGAGTCCAGGGGAAGCTAACTATGGCTACACCTTC	CAWSPGEANYGYTF
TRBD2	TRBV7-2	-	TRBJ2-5	TGTGCCAGCAGCCTAACTAGCGGCCAAGAGACCCAGTACTTC	CASSLTSGQETQYF
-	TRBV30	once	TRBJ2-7	TGTGCCTGGACGGCGGGGCGTCAAGCCTACGAGCAGTACTTC	CAWTAGRQAYEQYF
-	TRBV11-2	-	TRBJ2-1	TGTGCCAGCAGCTCGATTCGGACTGGAGAGTATGAGCAGTTCTTC	CASSSIRTGEYEQFF
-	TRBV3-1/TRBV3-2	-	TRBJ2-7	TGTGCCAGCAGCTTCCGGACTACTTCCTACGAGCAGTACTTC	CASSFRTTSYEQYF
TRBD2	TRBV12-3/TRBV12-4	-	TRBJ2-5	TGTGCCAGCAGTCCTACTAGCGTAGAGACCCAGTACTTC	CASSPTSVETQYF
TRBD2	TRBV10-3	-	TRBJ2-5	TGTGCCACACGAACTCGGACTAGCGGGTACGAGACCCAGTACTTC	CATRTRTSGYETQYF
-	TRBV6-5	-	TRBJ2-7	TGTGCCAGCAGTTACTCGATCTCGGAAGGGGCCTACGAGCAGTACTTC	CASSYSISEGAYEQYF
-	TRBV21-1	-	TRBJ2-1	TGTGCCAGCAGCAGGAGCTCCTACAATGAGCAGTTCTTC	CASSRSSYNEQFF
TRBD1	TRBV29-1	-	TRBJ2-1	TGCAGCGTTTGTACGGCGACAGGGGCGGACAATGAGCAGTTCTTC	CSVCTATGADNEQFF
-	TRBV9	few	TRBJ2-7	TGTGCCAGCAGCCCGCGGACTGGTTCCTACGAGCAGTACTTC	CASSPRTGSYEQYF
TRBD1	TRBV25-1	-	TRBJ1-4	TGTGCCAGCAGTGGGACAGGGGGCGTTGAAAAACTGTTTTTT	CASSGTGGVEKLFF
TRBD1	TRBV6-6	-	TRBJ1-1	TGTGCCAGCAGCTTGGACAGGGCGGTCGCTGAAGCTTTCTTT	CASSLDRAVAEAFF
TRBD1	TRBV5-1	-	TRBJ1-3	TGCGCCAGCAGCACGGGGACAGGGGCCTACTCTGGAAACACCATATATTTT	CASSTGTGAYSGNTIYF
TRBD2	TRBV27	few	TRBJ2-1	TGTGCCAGCAGTCCCCGGACTAGCGGGTACAATGAGCAGTTCTTC	CASSPRTSGYNEQFF
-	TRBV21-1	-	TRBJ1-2	TGTGCCAGCACCCCATTACCGAGGAACCGGAAGGCCCGCCTCTATGGCTACACCTTC	CASTPLPRNRKARLYGYTF
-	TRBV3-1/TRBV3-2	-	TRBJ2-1	TGTGCCAGCAGCCAAGATCAAGGGGTCAATGAGCAGTTCTTC	CASSQDQGVNEQFF
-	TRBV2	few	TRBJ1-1	TGTGCCAGCAGCGGACAGTATGAAGCTTTCTTT	CASSGQYEAFF
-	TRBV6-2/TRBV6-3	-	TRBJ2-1	TGTGCCAGCAGTCACGGTTCTTACTACAATGAGCAGTTCTTC	CASSHGSYYNEQFF
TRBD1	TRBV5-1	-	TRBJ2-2	TGCGCCAGCAGCTTCGGACAGGGATCCGCGAACACCGGGGAGCTGTTTTTT	CASSFGQGSANTGELFF
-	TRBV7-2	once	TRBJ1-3	TGTGCCAGCAGCTTACCCGGGTCGGGGGGGGACACCATATATTTT	CASSLPGSGGDTIYF
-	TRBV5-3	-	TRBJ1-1	TGTGCCAGAAGCTTGTACCAGGCTCTGAACACTGAAGCTTTCTTT	CARSLYQALNTEAFF
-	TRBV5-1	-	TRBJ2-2	TGCGCCAGCAGCTTTTCCCAGGGTGGGTTGATCACCGGGGAGCTGTTTTTT	CASSFSQGGLITGELFF